One and the same sample provided the 11 T cell receptor beta chains below, sequenced in a study of blood T cell repertoires in COVID-19. The protocol was immunoSEQ multiplex PCR, while the TCRdb copy is restricted to in-frame clones and leaves out a portion. The sample holds hundreds of thousands of clones, roughly nine tenths seen once. The sample was PBMCs or T cells enriched from blood (not recorded which). These receptor sequences come from a woman between 45 and 60 years old who had recovered from COVID-19.

CDR3 protein: CASSLNIAGAEQFF. The CDR3 coding sequence is TGTGCCAGCAGCTTAAATATAGCGGGAGCTGAGCAGTTCTTC. J is TRBJ2-1 and V is TRBV7-3; 9 bases align to TRBD2. V dropped 1 base and J dropped 9; count of bases not matched to a gene: 4. CDR1 SGHTA and CDR2 FQGTGA come from the germline V gene. The CDR3 runs to 14 residues. Full variable domain (missing parts from reference TRBV7-3 and TRBJ2-1): GAGVSQTPSNKVTEKGKYVELRCDPISGHTALYWYRQSLGQGPEFLIYFQGTGAADDSGLPNDRFFAVRPEGSVSTLKIQRTERGDSAVYLCASSLNIAGAEQFFGPGTRLTVL.

The chain combines TRBV2 with TRBJ1-5; D remains unclear. In germline, CDR1 is SNHLY, CDR2 FYNNEI. The V end was cut by 6 bases, the J end by 3 bases, with 6 bases between. This CDR3 is built from 12 residues. The CDR3 spells CASRAVNQPQHF. CDR3 bases: TGTGCCAGCAGGGCAGTCAATCAGCCCCAGCATTTT.

This chain joins TRBV2 and TRBJ1-6, with 9 bases that match TRBD1. Per germline, CDR1 SNHLY and CDR2 FYNNEI. V trimming: 3 bases; J trimming: 8 bases; junction bases outside the gene matches: 5. This CDR3 contains 15 residues. The CDR3 DNA is TGTGCCAGCAGTGACGAGGGACAGGGATATTCACCCCTCCACTTT. The encoded protein is CASSDEGQGYSPLHF.

V usage is TRBV30 and J usage is TRBJ1-4, with TRBD1 as a possible D gene (6 bases). This CDR3 is 11 amino acids long. Germline values: CDR1 GTSNPN, CDR2 SVGIG (reference sequence). Trimming pared 4 bases from V and 8 bases from J, leaving 8 bases between. This CDR3 reads CAWTGEEKLFF. The CDR3 DNA is TGTGCCTGGACAGGGGAGGAAAAACTGTTTTTT.

The chain has TRBV7-8 and TRBJ1-6, with 7 bases fitting TRBD1. CDR3 length: 15 residues. Germline assignment: CDR1 SGHVS and CDR2 FQNEAQ. J lost 7 bases, V lost 5 bases, and 8 bases had no gene match. This CDR3 reads CASSPGQVSNSPLHF. The CDR3 coding sequence is TGTGCCAGCAGCCCCGGACAGGTTTCGAATTCACCCCTCCACTTT.

V is TRBV30 and J is TRBJ1-2; D is unresolved. Per the germline V gene, CDR1 is GTSNPN and CDR2 is SVGIG (reference sequence). V was pared by 3 bases and J by 2 bases, with 10 bases between. The CDR3 has 13 amino acids. The CDR3 sequence is CAWRTQRNYGYTF. CDR3 nucleotides: TGTGCCTGGAGGACACAGAGAAACTATGGCTACACCTTC. The full variable domain, in which reference TRBV30 and TRBJ1-2 provide the parts outside the CDR3, is SQTIHQWPATLVQPVGSPLSLECTVEGTSNPNLYWYRQAAGRGLQLLFYSVGIGQISSEVPQNLSASRPQDRQFILSSKKLLLSDSGFYLCAWRTQRNYGYTFGSGTRLTVV.

This clone showed up just once. V gene TRBV7-8 combines with J gene TRBJ2-7; maybe TRBD1 (5 bases). The CDR3 is 15 residues long. V shed 5 bases and J shed 3 bases, with 17 bases lying between them. Germline V gene lookup returns CDR1 SGHVS and CDR2 FQNEAQ. CDR3 coding DNA: TGTGCCAGCAGCCGAGACAGCTACAAAGGCTACGAGCAGTACTTC. The encoded protein is CASSRDSYKGYEQYF.

The V and J genes are TRBV5-1 and TRBJ2-2; D uncertain. V lost 6 bases and J lost 3, with 12 bases in between. This CDR3 contains 14 residues. Germline CDR1 is SGHRS and CDR2 is YFSETQ. CDR3 sequence (DNA): TGCGCCAGCATTCTGTTTCCTGACACCGGGGAGCTGTTTTTT. It translates to CASILFPDTGELFF.

This sequence joins TRBV13 and TRBJ1-4; 9 nucleotides line up with TRBD1. CDR3 length equals 17 residues. Germline loops: CDR1 PRHDT, CDR2 FYEKMQ (reference sequence). V was clipped by 5 bases and J by 3 bases; unmatched bases: 10. The CDR3 bases are TGTGCCAGCAGCGGATACACAGGGGGCAGAGCTAATGAAAAACTGTTTTTT. Its translation is CASSGYTGGRANEKLFF.

The rearrangement joins TRBV7-2 to TRBJ2-7, with 7 positions matching TRBD1. Germline V lookup: CDR1 SGHTA, CDR2 FQGNSA. This CDR3 contains 14 residues. Trimming cost V 5 bases and J 0 bases; bases outside gene matches: 4. In nucleotides, the CDR3 is TGTGCCAGCAGCCCCCGACAGGGCTCCTACGAGCAGTACTTC. The encoded protein is CASSPRQGSYEQYF.

This chain links TRBV28 with TRBJ2-5, with 7 bases matching TRBD1. The V and J ends lost 6 bases and 3 bases, in that order; junction bases with no gene match: 1. Per the germline V gene, CDR1 is MDHEN and CDR2 is SYDVKM. This CDR3 comprises 12 residues. The CDR3 DNA sequence: TGTGCCAGCAGGCAGGGGGAAGAGACCCAGTACTTC. Amino acid sequence: CASRQGEETQYF.